This T cell receptor beta chain was recovered during a study of T cells after yellow fever vaccination. The CDR3 consists of 13 residues. V lost 4 bases, J lost 7 bases, and 11 bases lay in between. CDR1 and CDR2 (germline): SGHTA, FQGNSA. Many counts were recorded for this clonotype. UMIs and a universal primer site were added when TCR cDNA was made by 5'RACE template switching. TCRdb redid the calling of the 5' RACE reads with MiXCR, one entry per CDR3 protein. Counted here are around 300,000 distinct CDR3 sequences, roughly 4.3% occurring once; the ten biggest clones make up roughly a fifth. The gene calls are TRBV7-2 and TRBJ1-5; D is uncertain. The TCR originated in a man between 18 and 29 years old who received the YFV17D yellow fever vaccine. The source was PBMCs, collected 15 days after the yellow fever booster vaccination. CDR3 coding DNA: TGTGCCAGCAGCTCGGAGACAAGACAGCCCCAGCATTTT. Translation: CASSSETRQPQHF.